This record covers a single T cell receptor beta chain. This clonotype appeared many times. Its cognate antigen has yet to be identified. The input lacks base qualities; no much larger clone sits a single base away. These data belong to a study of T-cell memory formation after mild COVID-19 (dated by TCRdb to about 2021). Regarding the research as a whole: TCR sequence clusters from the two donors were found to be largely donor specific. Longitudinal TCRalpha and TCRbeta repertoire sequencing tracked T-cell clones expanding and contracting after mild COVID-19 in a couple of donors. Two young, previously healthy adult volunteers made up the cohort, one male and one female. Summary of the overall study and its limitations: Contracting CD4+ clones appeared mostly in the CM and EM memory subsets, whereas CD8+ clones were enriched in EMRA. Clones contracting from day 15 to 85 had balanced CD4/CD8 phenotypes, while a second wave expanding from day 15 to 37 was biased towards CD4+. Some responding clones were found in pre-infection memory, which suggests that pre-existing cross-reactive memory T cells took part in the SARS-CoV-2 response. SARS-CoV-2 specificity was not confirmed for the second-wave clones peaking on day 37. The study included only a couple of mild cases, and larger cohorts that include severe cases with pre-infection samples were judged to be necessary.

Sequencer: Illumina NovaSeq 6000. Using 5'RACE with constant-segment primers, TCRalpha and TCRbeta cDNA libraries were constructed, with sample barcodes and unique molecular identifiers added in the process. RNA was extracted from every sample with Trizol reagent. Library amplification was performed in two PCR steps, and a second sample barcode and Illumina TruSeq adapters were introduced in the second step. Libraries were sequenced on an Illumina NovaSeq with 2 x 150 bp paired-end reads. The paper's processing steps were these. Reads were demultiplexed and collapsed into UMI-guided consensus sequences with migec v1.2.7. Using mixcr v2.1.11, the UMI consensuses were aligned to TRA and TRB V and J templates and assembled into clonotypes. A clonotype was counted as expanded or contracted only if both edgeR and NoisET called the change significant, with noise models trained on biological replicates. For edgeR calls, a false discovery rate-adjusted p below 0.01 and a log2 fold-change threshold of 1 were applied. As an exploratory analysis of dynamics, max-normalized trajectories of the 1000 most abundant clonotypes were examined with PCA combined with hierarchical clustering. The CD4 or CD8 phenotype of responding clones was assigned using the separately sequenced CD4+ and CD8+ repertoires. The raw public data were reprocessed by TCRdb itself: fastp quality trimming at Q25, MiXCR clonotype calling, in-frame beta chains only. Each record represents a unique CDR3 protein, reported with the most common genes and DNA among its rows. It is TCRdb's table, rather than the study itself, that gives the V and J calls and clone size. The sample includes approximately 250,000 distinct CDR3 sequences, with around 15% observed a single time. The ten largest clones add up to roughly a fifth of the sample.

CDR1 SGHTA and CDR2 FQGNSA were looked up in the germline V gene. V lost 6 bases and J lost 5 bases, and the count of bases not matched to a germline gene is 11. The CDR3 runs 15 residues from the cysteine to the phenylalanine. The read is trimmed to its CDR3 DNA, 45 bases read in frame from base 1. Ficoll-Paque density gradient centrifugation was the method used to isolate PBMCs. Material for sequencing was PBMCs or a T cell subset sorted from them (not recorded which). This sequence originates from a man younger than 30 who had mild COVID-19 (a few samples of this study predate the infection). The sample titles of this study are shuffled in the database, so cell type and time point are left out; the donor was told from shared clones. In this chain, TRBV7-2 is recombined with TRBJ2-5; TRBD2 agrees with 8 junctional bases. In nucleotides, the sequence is TGTGCCAGCAGTAGGATCGGGGGGGCCCTGGAGACCCAGTACTTC. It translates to CASSRIGGALETQYF.